The 8 T cell receptor beta chains given below trace back to one sample, sequenced in a study of T-cell memory formation after mild COVID-19. Each CDR3 protein is one row after TCRdb ran MiXCR on the 5' RACE reads. The table includes about 610,000 distinct CDR3 sequences, approximately 15% detected once. Sequencing used PBMCs or a T cell subset sorted from them (not recorded which). These receptors originate from an adult woman who had mild COVID-19 (a few samples of this study predate the infection). Cell type and time point are not known.

This clonotype occurred a few times. V and J are TRBV7-2 and TRBJ2-3, with TRBD2 matching 7 bases. Per germline, CDR1 SGHTA and CDR2 FQGNSA. J was trimmed by 2 bases and V by 1 base; bases with no gene match: 6. This CDR3 is 16 amino acids long. As DNA, the CDR3 is TGTGCCAGCAGCTTAGGGGTTAGCGGGCCCACAGATACGCAGTATTTT. Translating it yields CASSLGVSGPTDTQYF.

V usage is TRBV5-1 and J usage is TRBJ2-7; 7 bases line up with TRBD2. J gave up 9 bases and V 4 bases, and 13 bases lay outside the gene matches. This CDR3 spans 14 amino acids. Per germline, CDR1 SGHRS and CDR2 YFSETQ. CDR3 sequence: CASSNSRGVDAQYF. The CDR3 DNA follows: TGCGCCAGCAGCAATAGCCGGGGGGTGGACGCGCAGTACTTC.

This clonotype was seen a few times. V is TRBV7-2 and J is TRBJ2-1; 11 bases are a match to TRBD1. The CDR3 sequence is 16 residues long. Germline V CDR1 and CDR2: SGHTA, FQGNSA. Trimming removed 3 bases from V and 6 bases from J; junction bases left unmatched: 7. The CDR3 sequence is CASSFGGTGGINEQFF. CDR3 bases: TGTGCCAGCAGCTTTGGCGGGACAGGGGGAATCAATGAGCAGTTCTTC.

This chain links TRBV24-1 with TRBJ2-1; 8 nucleotides align to TRBD1. The CDR3 has 14 amino acids. After removal of 4 bases from V and 13 bases from J, the junction contained 11 bases not matched to a gene. Germline loops: CDR1 KGHDR, CDR2 SFDVKD. The CDR3 reads CATSEPTQGARQFF. CDR3 DNA: TGTGCCACCAGTGAACCCACTCAGGGGGCGCGCCAGTTCTTC.

This clonotype was counted only a few times. The V and J genes are TRBV20-1 and TRBJ2-7; D is possibly TRBD1 or TRBD2 (6 bases each). V was trimmed by 3 bases and J by 0 bases, leaving 12 bases between them. Germline CDR1 and CDR2: DFQATT and SNEGSKA (reference sequence). The CDR3 has 14 amino acids. Here the CDR3 reads CSASGGLNSYEQYF. The CDR3 DNA reads TGCAGTGCTAGTGGGGGGCTTAACTCCTACGAGCAGTACTTC.

J is TRBJ1-2 and V is TRBV12-3 or TRBV12-4; a weak D match, TRBD1 (5 bases). Trimming took 2 bases from V and 3 from J, leaving 22 bases between them. The CDR3 contains 18 residues. CDR3 nucleotide sequence: TGTGCCAGCAGTTTAAGCCCTAGGTGGCAGCGAGGGGACTATGGCTACACCTTC. Translating gives CASSLSPRWQRGDYGYTF.

In this sample, this clonotype turned up a few times. The rearrangement joins TRBV5-1 to TRBJ2-1; D remains unclear. From germline, CDR1 is SGHRS and CDR2 YFSETQ. The ends were cut back, 1 base at V and 5 bases at J, with 7 bases in the middle. The CDR3 is 13 residues long. The CDR3 loop reads CASSLSQNNEQFF. The CDR3 DNA sequence: TGCGCCAGCAGCTTGTCCCAAAACAATGAGCAGTTCTTC.

The chain combines TRBV4-1 with TRBJ1-1, with 8 bases matching TRBD1. The CDR3 is 15 residues long. V trimming: 5 bases; J trimming: 7 bases; junction bases outside the gene matches: 12. Germline CDR1 is MGHRA and CDR2 is YSYEKL. The CDR3 DNA is TGCGCCAGCAGCAGGCACCAGGGACAGGATCTTGAAGCTTTCTTT. Translated, it gives CASSRHQGQDLEAFF.